This TCR beta chain was recorded in a study of blood T cell repertoires in COVID-19. Study context: Samples came from the United States, Italy and Spain, spanning acute and convalescent COVID-19.

Assignments of participants to cohorts depended upon their own reported clinical history. Study processing details: Estimates of nucleated cell counts were drawn from the amplification of reference gene primers. Profiling relied on immunoSEQ multiplex PCR, and the TCRdb table lists in-frame clones only, not all of them. That table gives V, J and clone size, and the DNA gave D and trimming. The data hold around 300,000 clones, with approximately 91% observed a single time. The sequence derives from a woman in her thirties or forties who had recovered from COVID-19. The sequencing sample was made of PBMCs or T cells enriched from blood (not recorded which).

The CDR3 spells CASSQEGEREWDTGELFF. The CDR3 nucleotides read TGCGCCAGCAGCCAAGAAGGTGAAAGGGAGTGGGACACCGGGGAGCTGTTTTTT. The chain combines TRBV4-3 with TRBJ2-2; D may be TRBD2 (5 bases). Germline CDR1 and CDR2: LGHNA and YSLEER. This CDR3 has 18 residues. Trimming took 0 bases from V and 3 from J, leaving 17 bases between them.